The entry below describes one TCR beta chain. Its antigen is currently unknown. This sample is part of a study of Ad26.COV2.S vaccination and SARS-CoV-2 variants. Overall study results and limits: Total responses of T cells may have been underestimated by the analyses of TCR breadth and depth. Vaccinated and placebo-treated recipients had similar non-spike TCR breadth. After vaccination, reports described spike-specific CD8+ and CD4+ T cell responses as showing substantial breadth.

The repertoire was sequenced with immunoSEQ multiplex PCR; TCRdb's copy has only in-frame clones and lacks some. The sample has about 180,000 clones, 87% seen once; the top ten hold about 5.5%. Trimming pared 2 bases from V and 8 bases from J, leaving 16 bases between. Germline CDR1 is MNHEY and CDR2 is SVGAGI. The CDR3 is made up of 15 amino acids. The chain has TRBV6-5 and TRBJ2-1; tentatively, D is TRBD2 (6 bases). The source was peripheral blood, collected after recovery from COVID-19. This TCR derives from a human donor who had recovered from COVID-19. CDR3 in DNA: TGTGCCAGCAGTTACGGGGGGACGGAATGGGATGAGCAGTTCTTC. Residues: CASSYGGTEWDEQFF.